A selection of T cell receptor beta chains follows, all from one sample in a study of regulatory T cells in long-lasting Graves disease. TCRdb re-derived calls from the multiplex PCR reads in MiXCR, one entry per CDR3 protein. The data contain a few hundred thousand distinct CDR3 sequences, roughly 16% of them singletons. These data also featured in a second study, about T cells in Graves' hyperthyroidism and ophthalmopathy.

Material: peripheral blood mononuclear cells (PBMCs), obtained at new diagnosis, from a patient treated with antithyroid drugs. These receptors all stem from a woman under 30 with Graves disease. CDR3s leave out the opening cysteine and the closing phenylalanine or tryptophan. D genes are given only for firm matches.

>TRBJ1-3|TRBV18|.
ASSPDPSGNTIY
>TRBJ2-2|TRBV4-1|.
ASSPWSGGRTGELF
>TRBJ2-1|TRBV10-1|.
ASSESIRPGSYNEQF
>TRBJ2-7|TRBV5-7|.
ASSFDSSYEQY
>TRBJ2-1|TRBV7-9|TRBD1
ASSLRGHNEQF
>TRBJ2-1|TRBV30|.
AWSIHTAAAYNEQF
>TRBJ1-1|TRBV5-1|.
ASSLGRFTEAF
>TRBJ2-1|TRBV20-1|TRBD2
SASRLGGGNNEQF
>TRBJ1-5|TRBV20-1|.
SARRGRLNQPQH
>TRBJ1-1|TRBV19|TRBD1
ASRAVGQVNTEAF
>TRBJ1-5|TRBV20-1|.
SARDQGPSNQPQH
>TRBJ2-5|TRBV5-1|.
ASSRVGETQY
>TRBJ1-1|TRBV19|.
ATKQRWDTEAF
>TRBJ1-6|TRBV12-3/TRBV12-4|.
ASRPSARRDSPLH
>TRBJ2-7|TRBV28|.
ACSLGTVNYGQY
>TRBJ2-3|TRBV11-2|.
ASSPRGGGMTDTQY
>TRBJ2-7|TRBV5-1|TRBD2
ASSLGLAGINEQY
>TRBJ1-1|TRBV5-1|.
ASSPGTRDSEAF
>TRBJ2-7|TRBV28|.
ASSPGTSLEQY
>TRBJ2-5|TRBV20-1|.
SASPSQETQY
>TRBJ2-7|TRBV7-3|.
ASSLGQPAHEQY
>TRBJ1-1|TRBV3-1|.
ASSQDNLNTEAF
>TRBJ1-2|TRBV3-1|.
ASSQDPGTVQSYGYT
>TRBJ2-5|TRBV29-1|.
SVVKDNQETQY
>TRBJ1-4|TRBV3-1|.
ASSPSRDSPKGEKLF
>TRBJ1-5|TRBV25-1|TRBD1
ASSQTGTGGGQPQH
>TRBJ2-3|TRBV6-2/TRBV6-3|TRBD2
ASSHAREGLDTQY
>TRBJ1-3|TRBV9|.
ASSVGVGRPIY
>TRBJ1-2|TRBV12-3/TRBV12-4|TRBD1
ASTTGQGWYGYT
>TRBJ2-3|TRBV5-4|.
ASSTTTPSTDTQY
>TRBJ1-2|TRBV29-1|TRBD1
SVGQGYGYT
>TRBJ2-7|TRBV7-9|.
ASSRDVYEQY
>TRBJ2-7|TRBV20-1|TRBD2
SARELAVPTYEQY
>TRBJ2-1|TRBV19|.
ASGRSSYNEQF
>TRBJ2-5|TRBV28|.
ASSPPVAQETQY
>TRBJ2-3|TRBV20-1|TRBD1
SAFGTVGPTDTQY
>TRBJ2-7|TRBV20-1|TRBD1
SARRTGPSYEQY
>TRBJ2-1|TRBV2|.
ASVGTKSREQF
>TRBJ2-5|TRBV20-1|.
SASPGLGRETQY
>TRBJ2-3|TRBV20-1|TRBD2
SASVAGGVTQY
>TRBJ2-2|TRBV19|TRBD1
ASTPTGPGELF
>TRBJ1-2|TRBV29-1|.
SVEEGQARYGYT
>TRBJ2-2|TRBV9|.
ASSVGPVTGELF